This T cell receptor (beta chain) was found in a study of T cells in Graves' hyperthyroidism and ophthalmopathy. Regions amplified from RNA transcripts were the TCR beta CDR3 regions. The HTBI set primed first-round TCR CDR3 RT-PCR. MiXCR was run by TCRdb on the multiplex PCR reads, yielding one entry per CDR3 protein. Among 500,000 to 800,000 distinct CDR3 sequences listed, roughly 45% were seen once. Study-wide results and caveats: Most thyroid clonotypes expanded above 0.001 were also detected in blood.

This clonotype was recorded a few times. No antigen is known for it. CDR1 SGDLS and CDR2 YYNGEE come from the germline V gene. V gave up 4 bases and J gave up 6 bases, with 25 bases separating them. The CDR3 covers 17 residues. The clonotype was recovered from an adult man with Graves' disease, either hyperthyroidism or ophthalmopathy (not recorded which). This chain uses TRBV9 with TRBJ1-2; D may be TRBD1 (5 bases). Sequencing was performed on peripheral blood or thyroid tissue (not recorded which). The DNA of the CDR3 is TGTGCCAGCAGCCCCGGGGGGACCCCAGGTCACACCCATGGCTACACCTTC. It specifies CASSPGGTPGHTHGYTF.